The 16 T cell receptor beta chains reported below all come from one sample, sequenced in a study of CD8 T cells in Susac syndrome. Random-hexamer reverse transcription was applied to 0.5 to 1 ug RNA. TCRdb re-called the immunoSEQ multiplex PCR reads with MiXCR, one entry per CDR3 protein. The data show some 75,000 distinct CDR3 sequences, with 90% to 95% seen just once and around 0.45% held by the top ten. Sample: CD8+ T cells from PBMCs. These receptors were taken from a human donor with Susac syndrome.

The rearrangement joins TRBV27 to TRBJ2-7; 9 bases are a match to TRBD2. The ends lost 4 bases at V and 2 bases at J; junction bases unmatched: 3. CDR3 length equals 14 residues. Germline V CDR1 and CDR2: MNHEY, SMNVEV (reference sequence). The CDR3 spells CASSYSGRPYEQYF. CDR3 sequence (DNA): TGTGCCAGCAGTTATAGCGGGAGACCCTACGAGCAGTACTTC.

The CDR3 nucleotides read TGCGCCAGCAGCTTGGCCGGGACAGGGTCTCGCACTGAAGCTTTCTTT. It is translated as CASSLAGTGSRTEAFF. The genes are TRBV4-1 and TRBJ1-1; 9 nucleotides match TRBD1. With 5 bases clipped from V and 4 bases from J, the junction kept 11 bases outside the gene matches. The germline CDR1 and CDR2 sequences are MGHRA and YSYEKL. This CDR3 is built from 16 residues.

This chain connects TRBV6-6 to TRBJ2-7; D uncertain. The CDR3 loop spans 14 amino acids. CDR1 and CDR2 (germline): MNHNY, SVGAGI (reference sequence). The V end was cut by 5 bases, the J end by 0 bases, with 11 bases between. CDR3 protein: CASSPLGFSYEQYF. The DNA for the CDR3 is TGTGCCAGCAGTCCACTGGGTTTCTCCTACGAGCAGTACTTC.

The chain couples TRBV9 to TRBJ1-2; possible D gene TRBD1, 5 bases. Germline CDR1 is SGDLS and CDR2 is YYNGEE. Trimming stripped 4 bases from V and 8 bases from J, with 24 bases between. The CDR3 contains 16 residues. CDR3 in amino acids: CASSFGARVSSRGYTF. Here the CDR3 DNA reads TGTGCCAGCAGCTTCGGGGCCAGGGTATCTTCTCGCGGCTACACCTTC. The whole variable domain, filled in from reference TRBV9 and TRBJ1-2, reads DSGVTQTPKHLITATGQRVTLRCSPRSGDLSVYWYQQSLDQGLQFLIQYYNGEERAKGNILERFSAQQFPDLHSELNLSSLELGDSALYFCASSFGARVSSRGYTFGSGTRLTVV.

The chain employs TRBV20-1 and TRBJ2-1, with a possible D match to TRBD2 (6 bases). Germline V gene data show CDR1 as DFQATT and CDR2 as SNEGSKA (reference sequence). The CDR3 loop spans 14 amino acids. With 6 bases removed from V and 0 bases from J, the gap between germline ends came to 12 bases. CDR3 coding DNA: TGCAGTGCGTTTAGCGGAGGCTCCTACAATGAGCAGTTCTTC. Translated: CSAFSGGSYNEQFF.

The gene calls are TRBV27 and TRBJ2-1; 7 bases map to TRBD2. The trim removed 2 bases at V and 0 bases at J, leaving 7 bases unmatched. This CDR3 is 17 amino acids long. Germline V lookup: CDR1 MNHEY, CDR2 SMNVEV (reference sequence). The CDR3 spells CASSLGTMRSSYNEQFF. The DNA for the CDR3 is TGTGCCAGCAGTTTAGGGACTATGAGGAGCTCCTACAATGAGCAGTTCTTC.

As to this clonotype: An end of the junction does not agree with germline; a read error may underlie this. CDR3 in amino acids: CSVEGGHDSEGAFF. CDR3 coding DNA: TGCAGCGTAGAAGGGGGGCATGATAGCGAGGGGGCTTTCTTT. The chain combines TRBV29-1 with TRBJ1-1, with D perhaps TRBD1 (6 bases). Looked up from germline, CDR1 is SQVTM and CDR2 is ANQGSEA. CDR3 length: 14 amino acids. Full variable domain (outside the CDR3, taken from reference TRBV29-1 and TRBJ1-1): SAVISQKPSRDICQRGTSLTIQCQVDSQVTMMFWYRQQPGQSLTLIATANQGSEATYESGFVIDKFPISRPNLTFSTLTVSNMSPEDSSIYLCSVEGGHDSEGAFFGQGTRLTVV.

This clonotype was seen only once. V usage is TRBV9 and J usage is TRBJ1-2; the D gene is possibly TRBD1 (6 bases). V dropped 3 bases and J dropped 5 bases, with 11 bases sitting between them. Germline V gene data show CDR1 as SGDLS and CDR2 as YYNGEE. This CDR3 spans 13 amino acids. This chain's CDR3 is CASSAQDSYGYTF. The CDR3 nucleotides are TGTGCCAGCAGCGCACAGGACAGTTATGGCTACACCTTC.

This rearrangement joins TRBV5-1 to TRBJ2-2; D gene uncertain. Trimming stripped 0 bases from V and 5 bases from J, with 5 bases between. Germline CDR1 reads SGHRS; CDR2 reads YFSETQ. The CDR3 runs to 13 residues. The CDR3 DNA is TGCGCCAGCAGCTTGGGTGATACCGGGGAGCTGTTTTTT. This encodes CASSLGDTGELFF.

Note on this clonotype: A read error may produce the germline difference seen at one junction end. The chain is built from TRBV5-1 and TRBJ1-6; D ambiguous. CDR1 is SGHRS, CDR2 YFSETQ, per germline. The CDR3 covers 13 residues. CDR3 sequence: CASSLLINSPFHF. DNA of the CDR3: TGCGCCAGCAGCTTACTCATCAATTCACCCTTCCACTTT.

This chain connects TRBV2 to TRBJ2-1, with TRBD2 matching over 13 bases. This CDR3 has 15 residues. The germline gives CDR1 SNHLY, CDR2 FYNNEI. V lost 6 bases, J lost 4 bases, and 3 bases stayed unmatched. CDR3 sequence reads: CASSGLAGVYNEQFF. The CDR3 region has the DNA TGTGCCAGCAGCGGACTAGCGGGAGTTTACAATGAGCAGTTCTTC.

The gene calls are TRBV20-1 and TRBJ2-5, with 13 bases aligning to TRBD2. Germline CDR1 DFQATT, CDR2 SNEGSKA (reference sequence). The CDR3 totals 16 residues. V lost 5 bases to trimming and J lost 0 bases; unmatched junction nucleotides: 6. The CDR3 here is CSAGITSGGDQETQYF. DNA of the CDR3: TGCAGTGCTGGTATTACTAGCGGGGGGGACCAAGAGACCCAGTACTTC.

This clonotype turned up a few times. The rearrangement joins TRBV9 to TRBJ2-3; 8 positions agree with TRBD2. Germline V lookup: CDR1 SGDLS, CDR2 YYNGEE. Trimming removed 1 base from V and 2 bases from J; junction bases left unmatched: 6. CDR3 length: 16 amino acids. The chain's CDR3 is CASSVYTSGPTDTQYF. The CDR3 nucleotides are TGTGCCAGCAGCGTATATACTAGCGGTCCCACAGATACGCAGTATTTT.

This clonotype was seen only once. The V and J genes are TRBV27 and TRBJ2-7; no clear D gene. V lost 3 bases to trimming and J lost 2 bases, with 11 bases between them. Germline V gene lookup returns CDR1 MNHEY and CDR2 SMNVEV (reference sequence). This CDR3 spans 14 amino acids. In DNA, the CDR3 is TGTGCCAGCAGTTTCGGCAATCCGGCCTACGAGCAGTACTTC. Amino acid sequence: CASSFGNPAYEQYF.

The V gene is TRBV6-5, the J gene TRBJ2-1, with TRBD1 identical over 8 bases. Germline values: CDR1 MNHEY, CDR2 SVGAGI. The ends lost 1 base at V and 4 bases at J; junction bases unmatched: 6. The CDR3 sequence is 16 residues long. The CDR3 loop reads CASSYYLGQGYNEQFF. The CDR3 DNA reads as TGTGCCAGCAGTTACTATCTCGGACAGGGATACAATGAGCAGTTCTTC.

J is TRBJ2-3 and V is TRBV20-1, with D perhaps TRBD2 (6 bases). Germline V gene lookup returns CDR1 DFQATT and CDR2 SNEGSKA (reference sequence). CDR3 length: 13 amino acids. Deletions cut 4 bases from V and 6 bases from J, with 14 bases between. The CDR3 is CSAIDRRGDTQYF. The CDR3 coding sequence is TGCAGTGCTATAGACCGACGGGGGGATACGCAGTATTTT.